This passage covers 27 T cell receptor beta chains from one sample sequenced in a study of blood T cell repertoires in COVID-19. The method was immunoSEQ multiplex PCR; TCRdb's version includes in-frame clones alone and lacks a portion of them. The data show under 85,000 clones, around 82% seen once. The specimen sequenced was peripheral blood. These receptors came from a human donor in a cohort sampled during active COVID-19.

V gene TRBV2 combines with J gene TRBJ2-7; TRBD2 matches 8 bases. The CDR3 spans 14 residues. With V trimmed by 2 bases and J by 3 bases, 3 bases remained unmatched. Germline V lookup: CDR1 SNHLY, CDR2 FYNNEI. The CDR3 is CASSEITSGYEQYF. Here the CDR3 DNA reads TGTGCCAGCAGTGAAATAACTAGCGGCTACGAGCAGTACTTC. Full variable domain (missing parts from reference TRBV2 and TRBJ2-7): EPEVTQTPSHQVTQMGQEVILRCVPISNHLYFYWYRQILGQKVEFLVSFYNNEISEKSEIFDDQFSVERPDGSNFTLKIRSTKLEDSAMYFCASSEITSGYEQYFGPGTRLTVT.

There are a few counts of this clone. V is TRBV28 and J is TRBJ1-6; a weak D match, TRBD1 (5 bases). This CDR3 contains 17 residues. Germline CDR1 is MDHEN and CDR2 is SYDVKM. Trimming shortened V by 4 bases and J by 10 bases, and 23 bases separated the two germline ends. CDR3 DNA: TGTGCCAGCAGTTATTTAGATGGGGGGGGTGCCGGATCACCCCTCCACTTT. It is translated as CASSYLDGGGAGSPLHF.

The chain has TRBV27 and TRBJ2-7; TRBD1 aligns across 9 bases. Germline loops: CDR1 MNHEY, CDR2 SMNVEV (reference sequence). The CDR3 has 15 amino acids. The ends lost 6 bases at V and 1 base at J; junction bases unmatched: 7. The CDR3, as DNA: TGTGCCAGCAGAAATCCCGGGACAGGGTCCTACGAGCAGTACTTC. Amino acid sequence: CASRNPGTGSYEQYF.

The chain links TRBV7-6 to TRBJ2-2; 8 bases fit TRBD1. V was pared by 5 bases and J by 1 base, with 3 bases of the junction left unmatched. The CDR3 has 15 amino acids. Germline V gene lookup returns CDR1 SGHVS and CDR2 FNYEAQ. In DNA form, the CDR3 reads TGTGCCAGCAGCAGGACAGGGAGGAACACCGGGGAGCTGTTTTTT. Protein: CASSRTGRNTGELFF.

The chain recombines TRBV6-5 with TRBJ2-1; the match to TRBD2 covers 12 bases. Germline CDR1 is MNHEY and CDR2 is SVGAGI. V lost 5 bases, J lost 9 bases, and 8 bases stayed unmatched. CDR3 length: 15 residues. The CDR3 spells CASSLAGGALGEQFF. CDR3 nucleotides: TGTGCCAGCAGTCTAGCGGGGGGGGCCTTAGGTGAGCAGTTCTTC.

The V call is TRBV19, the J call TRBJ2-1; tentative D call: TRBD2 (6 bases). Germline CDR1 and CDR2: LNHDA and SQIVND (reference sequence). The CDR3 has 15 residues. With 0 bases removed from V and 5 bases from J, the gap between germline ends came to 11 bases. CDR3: CASSIDRGRNNEQFF. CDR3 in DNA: TGTGCCAGTAGTATAGATCGGGGGAGAAACAATGAGCAGTTCTTC.

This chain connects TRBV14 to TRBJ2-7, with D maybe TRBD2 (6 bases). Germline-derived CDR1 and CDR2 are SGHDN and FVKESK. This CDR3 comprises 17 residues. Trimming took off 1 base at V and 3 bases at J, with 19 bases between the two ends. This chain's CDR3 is CASSQGRGGGVGYEQYF. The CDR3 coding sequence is TGTGCCAGCAGCCAAGGAAGAGGTGGAGGGGTAGGCTACGAGCAGTACTTC.

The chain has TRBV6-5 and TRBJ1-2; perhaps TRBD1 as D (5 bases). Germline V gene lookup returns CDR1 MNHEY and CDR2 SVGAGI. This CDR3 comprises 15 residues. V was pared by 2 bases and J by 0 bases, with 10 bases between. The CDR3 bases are TGTGCCAGCAGTTACGCGCAGGGCCCTAACTATGGCTACACCTTC. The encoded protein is CASSYAQGPNYGYTF.

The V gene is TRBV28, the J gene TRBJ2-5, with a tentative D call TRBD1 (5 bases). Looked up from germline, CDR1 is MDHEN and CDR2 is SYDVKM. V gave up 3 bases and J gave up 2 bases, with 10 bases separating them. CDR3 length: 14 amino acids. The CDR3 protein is CASSLAGNQETQYF. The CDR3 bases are TGTGCCAGCAGTTTGGCAGGGAATCAAGAGACCCAGTACTTC.

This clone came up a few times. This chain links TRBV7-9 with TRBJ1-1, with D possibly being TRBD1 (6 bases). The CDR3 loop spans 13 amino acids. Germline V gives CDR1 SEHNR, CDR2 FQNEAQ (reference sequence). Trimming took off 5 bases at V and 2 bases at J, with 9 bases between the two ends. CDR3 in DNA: TGTGCCAGCAGCCCGACAGGAAACACTGAAGCTTTCTTT. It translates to CASSPTGNTEAFF.

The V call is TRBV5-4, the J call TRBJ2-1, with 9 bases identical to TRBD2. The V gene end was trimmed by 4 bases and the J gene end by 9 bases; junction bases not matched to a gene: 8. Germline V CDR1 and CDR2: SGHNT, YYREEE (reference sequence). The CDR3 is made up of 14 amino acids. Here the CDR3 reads CASSPEAGGGEQFF. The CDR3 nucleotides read TGTGCCAGCAGCCCGGAAGCGGGGGGAGGTGAGCAGTTCTTC.

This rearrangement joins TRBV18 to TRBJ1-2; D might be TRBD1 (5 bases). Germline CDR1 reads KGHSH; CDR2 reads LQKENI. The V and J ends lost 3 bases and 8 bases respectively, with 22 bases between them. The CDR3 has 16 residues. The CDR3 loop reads CASSPVDTRTMGGYTF. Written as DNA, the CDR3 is TGTGCCAGCTCACCTGTGGACACCAGAACCATGGGGGGCTACACCTTC.

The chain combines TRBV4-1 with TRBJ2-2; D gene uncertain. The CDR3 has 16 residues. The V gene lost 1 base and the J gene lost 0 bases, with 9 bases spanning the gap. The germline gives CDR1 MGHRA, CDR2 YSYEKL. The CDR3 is CASSQVGQPNTGELFF. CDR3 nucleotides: TGCGCCAGCAGCCAAGTTGGGCAGCCGAACACCGGGGAGCTGTTTTTT.

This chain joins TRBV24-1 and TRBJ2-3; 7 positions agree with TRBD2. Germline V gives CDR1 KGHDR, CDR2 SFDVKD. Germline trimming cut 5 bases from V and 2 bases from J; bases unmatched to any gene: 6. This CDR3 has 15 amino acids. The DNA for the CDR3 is TGTGCCACCAGTGGGGGAGGGGACCTCACAGATACGCAGTATTTT. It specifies CATSGGGDLTDTQYF.

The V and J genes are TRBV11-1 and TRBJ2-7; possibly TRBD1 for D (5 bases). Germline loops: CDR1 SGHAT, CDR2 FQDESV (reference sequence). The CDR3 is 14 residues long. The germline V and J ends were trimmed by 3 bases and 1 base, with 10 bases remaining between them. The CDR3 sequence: CASSLRDRSYEQYF. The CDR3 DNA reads TGTGCCAGCAGCTTGCGAGACAGATCCTACGAGCAGTACTTC.

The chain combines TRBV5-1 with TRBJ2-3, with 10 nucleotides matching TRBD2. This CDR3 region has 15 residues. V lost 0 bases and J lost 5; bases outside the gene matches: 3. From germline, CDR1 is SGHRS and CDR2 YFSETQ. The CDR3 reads CASSLGTSGKDTQYF. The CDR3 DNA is TGCGCCAGCAGCTTGGGGACTAGCGGTAAAGATACGCAGTATTTT.

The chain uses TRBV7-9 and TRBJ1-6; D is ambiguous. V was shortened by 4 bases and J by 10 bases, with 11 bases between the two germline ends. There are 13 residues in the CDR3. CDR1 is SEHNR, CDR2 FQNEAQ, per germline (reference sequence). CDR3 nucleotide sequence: TGTGCCAGCAGCTCCGGGATTCGGTCACCCCTCCACTTT. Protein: CASSSGIRSPLHF.

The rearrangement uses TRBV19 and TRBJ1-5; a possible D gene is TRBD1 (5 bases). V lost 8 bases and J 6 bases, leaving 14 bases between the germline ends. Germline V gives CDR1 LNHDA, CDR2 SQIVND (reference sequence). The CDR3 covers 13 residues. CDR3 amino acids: CASYQGRGQPQHF. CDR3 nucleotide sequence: TGTGCCAGTTATCAGGGCCGCGGTCAGCCCCAGCATTTT. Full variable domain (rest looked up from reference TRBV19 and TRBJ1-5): DGGITQSPKYLFRKEGQNVTLSCEQNLNHDAMYWYRQDPGQGLRLIYYSQIVNDFQKGDIAEGYSVSREKKESFPLTVTSAQKNPTAFYLCASYQGRGQPQHFGDGTRLSIL.

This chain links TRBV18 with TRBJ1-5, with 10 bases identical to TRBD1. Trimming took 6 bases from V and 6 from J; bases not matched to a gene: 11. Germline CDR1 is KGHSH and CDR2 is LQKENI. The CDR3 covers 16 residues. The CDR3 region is CASSNRGTGDLQPQHF. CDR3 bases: TGTGCCAGCTCCAACCGGGGGACAGGGGACCTTCAGCCCCAGCATTTT.

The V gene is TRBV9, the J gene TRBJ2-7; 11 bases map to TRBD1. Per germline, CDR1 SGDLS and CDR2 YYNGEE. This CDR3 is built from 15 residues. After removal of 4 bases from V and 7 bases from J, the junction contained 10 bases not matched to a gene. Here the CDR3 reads CASSRRDRGLREQYF. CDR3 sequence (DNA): TGTGCCAGCAGCCGCCGGGACAGGGGGTTAAGGGAGCAGTACTTC. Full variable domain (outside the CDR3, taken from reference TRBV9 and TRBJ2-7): DSGVTQTPKHLITATGQRVTLRCSPRSGDLSVYWYQQSLDQGLQFLIQYYNGEERAKGNILERFSAQQFPDLHSELNLSSLELGDSALYFCASSRRDRGLREQYFGPGTRLTVT.

The CDR3 nucleotides are TGTGCCAGCAGCTTTGGGGGGGACCGAAACACCATATATTTT. This encodes CASSFGGDRNTIYF. The chain carries TRBV7-2 and TRBJ1-3, with D perhaps matching TRBD1 (5 bases). CDR3 length: 14 amino acids. Trimming stripped 3 bases from V and 5 bases from J, with 11 bases between. Germline V gives CDR1 SGHTA, CDR2 FQGNSA.

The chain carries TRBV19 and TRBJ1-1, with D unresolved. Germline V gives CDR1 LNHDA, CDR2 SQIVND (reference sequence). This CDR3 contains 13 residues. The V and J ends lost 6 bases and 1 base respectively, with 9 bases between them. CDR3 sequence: CASSRRENTEAFF. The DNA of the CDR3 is TGTGCCAGTAGCCGGCGGGAGAACACTGAAGCTTTCTTT.

In DNA, the CDR3 is TGCGCCAGCAGCTTGGCCGAACCGGGACAGCTTAATGAGCAGTACTTC. It encodes CASSLAEPGQLNEQYF. V and J are TRBV5-1 and TRBJ2-7; the match to TRBD1 covers 7 bases. This CDR3 has 16 amino acids. V lost 0 bases, J lost 7 bases, and 13 bases stayed unmatched. Looked up from germline, CDR1 is SGHRS and CDR2 is YFSETQ.

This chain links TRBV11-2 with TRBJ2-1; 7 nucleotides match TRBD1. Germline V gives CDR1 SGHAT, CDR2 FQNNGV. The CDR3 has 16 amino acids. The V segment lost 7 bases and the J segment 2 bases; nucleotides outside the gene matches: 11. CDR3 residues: CASNIIGQDPYNEQFF. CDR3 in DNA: TGTGCCAGCAACATCATAGGACAGGACCCCTACAATGAGCAGTTCTTC.

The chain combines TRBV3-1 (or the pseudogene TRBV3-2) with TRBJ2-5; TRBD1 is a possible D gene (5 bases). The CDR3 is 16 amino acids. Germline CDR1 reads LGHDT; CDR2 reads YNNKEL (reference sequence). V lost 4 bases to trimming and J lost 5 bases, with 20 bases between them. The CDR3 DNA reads TGTGCCAGCAGCCCCAGGGTAGGCCGGGCCCGGGAGACCCAGTACTTC. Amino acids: CASSPRVGRARETQYF.

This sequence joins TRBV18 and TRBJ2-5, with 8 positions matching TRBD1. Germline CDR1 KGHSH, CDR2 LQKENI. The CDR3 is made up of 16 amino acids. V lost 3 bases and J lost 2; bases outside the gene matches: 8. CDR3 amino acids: CASSPRDRDRQETQYF. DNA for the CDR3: TGTGCCAGCTCACCTAGAGACCGGGACAGGCAAGAGACCCAGTACTTC. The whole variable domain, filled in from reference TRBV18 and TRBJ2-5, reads NAGVMQNPRHLVRRRGQEARLRCSPMKGHSHVYWYRQLPEEGLKFMVYLQKENIIDESGMPKERFSAEFPKEGPSILRIQQVVRGDSAAYFCASSPRDRDRQETQYFGPGTRLLVL.

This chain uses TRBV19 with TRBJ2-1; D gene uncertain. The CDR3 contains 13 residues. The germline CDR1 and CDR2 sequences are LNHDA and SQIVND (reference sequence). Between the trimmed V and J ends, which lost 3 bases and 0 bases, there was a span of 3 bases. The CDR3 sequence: CASSMSSYNEQFF. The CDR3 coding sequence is TGTGCCAGTAGTATGAGCTCCTACAATGAGCAGTTCTTC.